The 30 T cell receptor beta chains presented below share a single source sample, sequenced in a study of cytomegalovirus exposure and HLA in healthy donors. Assay: immunoSEQ multiplex PCR; the TCRdb copy retains only in-frame clones and omits some. Of about 330,000 clones in the sample, just over 85% are singletons; the top ten hold over 0.8%. The sample consisted of PBMCs. These receptors came from a woman aged 18-29 years in good health and CMV-seronegative.

The chain links TRBV6-6 to TRBJ2-5, with TRBD2 as a possible D gene (5 bases). The germline V and J ends were trimmed by 2 bases and 7 bases, with 5 bases remaining between them. The V gene's germline CDR1 is MNHNY and CDR2 SVGAGI (reference sequence). This CDR3 spans 11 amino acids. CDR3 nucleotide sequence: TGTGCCAGCAGTTACGAGGGGACCCAGTACTTC. This gives the protein CASSYEGTQYF.

The V gene is TRBV5-1, the J gene TRBJ2-1; D call uncertain. Germline loops: CDR1 SGHRS, CDR2 YFSETQ. Between the trimmed V and J ends, which lost 5 bases and 0 bases, there was a span of 12 bases. The CDR3 is 15 residues long. CDR3 amino acids: CASRFTGSSYNEQFF. CDR3 bases: TGCGCCAGCAGATTCACGGGTAGCTCCTACAATGAGCAGTTCTTC.

The chain has TRBV11-3 and TRBJ2-1; D is perhaps TRBD1 (5 bases). With 4 bases removed from V and 4 bases from J, the gap between germline ends came to 8 bases. The CDR3 length is 13 residues. Germline-derived CDR1 and CDR2 are SGHNT and YENEEA. CDR3 in amino acids: CASSSQEYNEQFF. The CDR3 region has the DNA TGTGCCAGCAGCTCACAGGAGTACAATGAGCAGTTCTTC.

The chain is built from TRBV5-6 and TRBJ2-1; a weak D match, TRBD1 (6 bases). In germline, CDR1 is SGHDT, CDR2 YYEEEE. The CDR3 totals 15 residues. Trimming pared 0 bases from V and 0 bases from J, leaving 7 bases between. The CDR3 here is CASSLGTVSYNEQFF. In DNA form, the CDR3 reads TGTGCCAGCAGCTTGGGGACAGTCTCCTACAATGAGCAGTTCTTC.

As for this clone: At the DNA level, this CDR3 is encoded by other sequences in the same sample as well. The chain has TRBV18 and TRBJ2-7, with D tentatively TRBD2 (7 bases). CDR1 and CDR2 from the germline V gene are KGHSH and LQKENI. The CDR3 totals 13 residues. Trimming cost V 3 bases and J 6 bases, with 12 bases left between them. CDR3 nucleotides: TGTGCCAGCTCACCGGGGGGGGCAGGCGAGCAGTACTTC. Residues: CASSPGGAGEQYF.

CDR3 region: CASTTLDRVGNTIYF. The CDR3 DNA sequence: TGTGCCAGCACAACCTTGGACAGGGTTGGAAACACCATATATTTT. This rearrangement joins TRBV7-3 to TRBJ1-3; 8 positions match TRBD1. Germline V gene sequence: CDR1 SGHTA, CDR2 FQGTGA. The CDR3 is made up of 15 amino acids. V was clipped by 7 bases and J by 3 bases; unmatched bases: 8.

This clone has only a few counts. The chain recombines TRBV13 with TRBJ2-7, with a possible D match to TRBD2 (6 bases). The V and J ends lost 5 bases and 3 bases respectively, with 14 bases between them. The CDR3 spans 14 residues. The germline V gene has CDR1 PRHDT and CDR2 FYEKMQ (reference sequence). CDR3 sequence: CASSPLSRGYEQYF. CDR3 nucleotides: TGTGCCAGCAGCCCCCTGTCGCGGGGCTACGAGCAGTACTTC. The full variable domain, completed using reference TRBV13 and TRBJ2-7, is AAGVIQSPRHLIKEKRETATLKCYPIPRHDTVYWYQQGPGQDPQFLISFYEKMQSDKGSIPDRFSAQQFSDYHSELNMSSLELGDSALYFCASSPLSRGYEQYFGPGTRLTVT.

The chain carries TRBV7-7 and TRBJ2-5; maybe TRBD2 (5 bases). Germline CDR1 is SSHAT and CDR2 is FNYEAQ (reference sequence). Trimming stripped 5 bases from V and 2 bases from J, with 12 bases between. The CDR3 is made up of 14 amino acids. CDR3 in DNA: TGTGCCAGCAGCAAAGGACGGGGACAAGAGACCCAGTACTTC. Its translation: CASSKGRGQETQYF. The whole variable domain, filled in from reference TRBV7-7 and TRBJ2-5, reads GAGVSQSPRYKVTKRGQDVTLRCDPISSHATLYWYQQALGQGPEFLTYFNYEAQPDKSGLPSDRFSAERPEGSISTLTIQRTEQRDSAMYRCASSKGRGQETQYFGPGTRLLVL.

The chain joins TRBV4-2 to TRBJ1-3; D not certain. The CDR3 runs to 13 residues. CDR1 LGHNA and CDR2 YNFKEQ come from the germline V gene. Trimming removed 6 bases from V and 2 bases from J, with 8 bases in between. DNA for the CDR3: TGTGCCAGCAGGAACAGTCCTGGAAACACCATATATTTT. It translates to CASRNSPGNTIYF.

This clone was observed a single time. This sequence joins TRBV29-1 and TRBJ2-3; 8 bases are shared with TRBD2. In germline, CDR1 is SQVTM, CDR2 ANQGSEA. J gave up 7 bases and V 2 bases, and 5 bases lay outside the gene matches. The CDR3 has 13 residues. The CDR3 nucleotides are TGCAGCGTTGAACGGGAGGGCCCAAATACGCAGTATTTT. This encodes CSVEREGPNTQYF.

The chain combines TRBV6-5 with TRBJ2-1, with D maybe TRBD2 (6 bases). This CDR3 region has 15 residues. The germline CDR1 and CDR2 sequences are MNHEY and SVGAGI. V shed 6 bases and J shed 2 bases, with 14 bases lying between them. The DNA of the CDR3 is TGTGCCAGCAGCCCCCCGGGGGAACCCTACAATGAGCAGTTCTTC. Amino acid sequence: CASSPPGEPYNEQFF.

This chain uses TRBV9 with TRBJ1-2; 11 bases are a match to TRBD1. J lost 7 bases, V lost 4 bases, and 6 bases had no gene match. Germline CDR1 is SGDLS and CDR2 is YYNGEE. The CDR3 spans 14 residues. CDR3 sequence (DNA): TGTGCCAGCAGCCCAGGGACAGGGGGGGGTGGCTACACCTTC. It translates to CASSPGTGGGGYTF.

The chain is built from TRBV11-3 and TRBJ2-1; 10 nucleotides line up with TRBD2. The CDR3 length is 15 residues. Germline CDR1 and CDR2: SGHNT and YENEEA. The V and J ends lost 1 base and 7 bases, in that order; junction bases with no gene match: 4. The DNA of the CDR3 is TGTGCCAGCAGCTTAGGGAGACTAGCGGGTAATGAGCAGTTCTTC. This translates into CASSLGRLAGNEQFF.

The rearrangement uses TRBV6-5 and TRBJ2-7; possible D gene TRBD1, 5 bases. V shed 1 base and J shed 4 bases, with 11 bases lying between them. Germline values: CDR1 MNHEY, CDR2 SVGAGI. The CDR3 extends over 14 amino acids. CDR3 sequence reads: CASSYLGPPYEQYF. The CDR3 nucleotides read TGTGCCAGCAGTTACTTGGGGCCCCCATACGAGCAGTACTTC.

This chain uses TRBV11-2 with TRBJ2-1, with 8 bases aligning to TRBD2. CDR1 and CDR2 (germline): SGHAT, FQNNGV. The V segment lost 5 bases and the J segment 8 bases; nucleotides outside the gene matches: 17. This CDR3 region has 17 residues. In DNA form, the CDR3 reads TGTGCCAGCAGCAAACCCCTGCGACTAGCGAGAGCCGATGAGCAGTTCTTC. Its translation: CASSKPLRLARADEQFF.

The genes are TRBV7-2 and TRBJ2-5, with 9 bases lining up with TRBD2. Germline-derived CDR1 and CDR2 are SGHTA and FQGNSA. Trimming removed 3 bases from V and 2 bases from J; junction bases left unmatched: 4. The CDR3 sequence is 15 residues long. CDR3: CASSFAGGRQETQYF. The CDR3 DNA is TGTGCCAGCAGCTTTGCGGGGGGGAGGCAAGAGACCCAGTACTTC.

In DNA form, the CDR3 reads TGTGCCAGCAGCGTAGAGACAGGATTCTCCTACGAGCAGTACTTC. Encoded protein: CASSVETGFSYEQYF. This chain uses TRBV9 with TRBJ2-7; possibly TRBD1 for D (6 bases). Per the germline V gene, CDR1 is SGDLS and CDR2 is YYNGEE. With 0 bases removed from V and 0 bases from J, the gap between germline ends came to 10 bases. The CDR3 is 15 residues long.

The sample holds one count of this clone. The chain joins TRBV14 to TRBJ2-1; TRBD1 aligns across 8 bases. Unmatched junction bases numbered 7, after V lost 6 bases and J lost 6 bases. CDR1 and CDR2 (germline): SGHDN, FVKESK. CDR3 length: 14 residues. The CDR3 DNA sequence: TGTGCCAGCAGACTCTACACAGGGGGCAATGAGCAGTTCTTC. This codes for CASRLYTGGNEQFF.

This chain links TRBV13 with TRBJ2-1; D gene unclear. The CDR3 runs 15 residues. Per germline, CDR1 PRHDT and CDR2 FYEKMQ (reference sequence). V lost 3 bases and J lost 0, with 9 bases in between. DNA for the CDR3: TGTGCCAGCAGCTTTACCGCGAGCTCCTACAATGAGCAGTTCTTC. Translated, it gives CASSFTASSYNEQFF.

The chain uses TRBV4-2 and TRBJ1-2; maybe TRBD1 (5 bases). V shed 2 bases and J shed 2 bases, with 18 bases lying between them. The CDR3 is 17 residues long. Germline V CDR1 and CDR2: LGHNA, YNFKEQ. The CDR3 loop is CASSQSGTPDTNYGYTF. The CDR3 DNA is TGTGCCAGCAGCCAATCCGGGACTCCGGACACCAACTATGGCTACACCTTC.

This chain joins TRBV19 and TRBJ2-7, with unresolved D. This CDR3 is 14 amino acids long. Trimming cost V 0 bases and J 1 base, with 7 bases left between them. Germline V gene data show CDR1 as LNHDA and CDR2 as SQIVND (reference sequence). For the CDR3, the DNA is TGTGCCAGTAGTATAGATCATACTTCCTACGAGCAGTACTTC. It translates to CASSIDHTSYEQYF.

The gene calls are TRBV6-5 and TRBJ2-5; D gene unclear. CDR3 size: 13 residues. In germline, CDR1 is MNHEY, CDR2 SVGAGI. V lost 8 bases and J 0 bases, leaving 10 bases between the germline ends. The CDR3 DNA follows: TGTGCCAGCGTTCGCGGTTACCAAGAGACCCAGTACTTC. Amino acids: CASVRGYQETQYF.

The chain joins TRBV5-1 to TRBJ2-2; TRBD2 aligns across 8 bases. This CDR3 spans 15 amino acids. J was trimmed by 6 bases and V by 9 bases; bases with no gene match: 13. Per the germline V gene, CDR1 is SGHRS and CDR2 is YFSETQ. The CDR3: CATGYAGGPSGELFF. As DNA, the CDR3 is TGCGCCACAGGGTATGCGGGAGGCCCCTCCGGGGAGCTGTTTTTT.

This clone was seen only a few times. Written as DNA, the CDR3 is TGTGCCAGCACCGCTACGACAAGCACTGAAGCTTTCTTT. It is translated as CASTATTSTEAFF. This chain connects TRBV27 to TRBJ1-1; D not certain. This CDR3 has 13 amino acids. Germline V gives CDR1 MNHEY, CDR2 SMNVEV (reference sequence). With 7 bases removed from V and 4 bases from J, the gap between germline ends came to 13 bases.

The chain carries TRBV5-4 and TRBJ2-5; possibly TRBD1 for D (7 bases). Per germline, CDR1 SGHNT and CDR2 YYREEE (reference sequence). Trimming pared 0 bases from V and 6 bases from J, leaving 18 bases between. This CDR3 is built from 16 residues. This CDR3 reads CASSLGGGGDRQTQYF. CDR3 DNA sequence: TGTGCCAGCAGCTTGGGAGGAGGCGGGGACAGACAGACCCAGTACTTC.

V is TRBV5-1 and J is TRBJ2-1; TRBD2 matches at 11 bases. Trimming at V came to 3 bases and at J to 5 bases, leaving 4 bases not matched to a gene. Germline CDR1 reads SGHRS; CDR2 reads YFSETQ. This CDR3 has 15 residues. CDR3 DNA: TGCGCCAGCAGCTATAGCGGGAGGGCCCACAATGAGCAGTTCTTC. This sequence encodes CASSYSGRAHNEQFF. Complete variable domain (other parts from reference TRBV5-1 and TRBJ2-1): KAGVTQTPRYLIKTRGQQVTLSCSPISGHRSVSWYQQTPGQGLQFLFEYFSETQRNKGNFPGRFSGRQFSNSRSEMNVSTLELGDSALYLCASSYSGRAHNEQFFGPGTRLTVL.

This chain uses TRBV29-1 with TRBJ1-1; D gene uncertain. Germline V gene data show CDR1 as SQVTM and CDR2 as ANQGSEA. The CDR3 is made up of 13 amino acids. For the CDR3, the DNA is TGCACCCCCGAGGCGGGGATGAACACTGAAGCTTTCTTT. Translation: CTPEAGMNTEAFF.

This clone was seen just once. The chain is built from TRBV15 and TRBJ1-5, with D maybe TRBD1 (6 bases). Germline V gene sequence: CDR1 LNHNV, CDR2 YYDKDF (reference sequence). This CDR3 spans 14 amino acids. The V gene lost 8 bases and the J gene lost 11 bases, with 22 bases spanning the gap. This CDR3 is CATSREGGRVAQHF. Written as DNA, the CDR3 is TGTGCCACCTCAAGGGAGGGGGGGCGAGTGGCCCAGCATTTT.

V gene TRBV12-5 combines with J gene TRBJ1-1, with a possible D match to TRBD1 (6 bases). The CDR3 contains 14 residues. Germline V gene sequence: CDR1 LGHNT, CDR2 FRNRAP. Trimming took 5 bases from V and 4 from J, leaving 14 bases between them. The CDR3 protein is CASGLRQAGTEAFF. DNA of the CDR3: TGTGCTAGTGGTCTCCGACAGGCAGGCACTGAAGCTTTCTTT.

V usage is TRBV2 and J usage is TRBJ1-2; D might be TRBD1 (6 bases). V shed 1 base and J shed 2 bases, with 8 bases lying between them. The CDR3 is 14 residues long. Per germline, CDR1 SNHLY and CDR2 FYNNEI. The CDR3 region is CASSEGTVNYGYTF. CDR3 DNA sequence: TGTGCCAGCAGTGAAGGGACAGTGAACTATGGCTACACCTTC.